This TCR beta chain was retrieved from a study of shared clonotypes between healthy human individuals (dated by TCRdb to the early 2020s). The study in broad terms: The cohort comprised two women and three men aged 18 to 49 years. Per donor, leukapheresis produced somewhere between about 0.94 and 9 billion PBMCs. To increase sequencing depth and limit assay-specific biases, different laboratories used diverse techniques to prepare libraries and sequence TCR repertoires. To estimate repertoire size and how much clonotypes are shared between individuals, the study performed deep sequencing of blood TCR repertoires from about 5 healthy adults. For each donor, three plates each were used for CD4 naive and CD4 memory, two plates were used for CD8 naive, and one plate was used for CD8 memory. What the research found in general, with its limitations: Compared with non-shared clonotypes, the clonotypes found in all four sorted-subset donors had higher generation probabilities. Pairwise subsampling led to the expectation that sequencing depth would affect the degree of clonotype sharing among donors. Sampling was restricted to blood, and TCR repertoires in tissues likely differ from the TCR repertoires found in blood. Even with the large sequencing depth, rarefaction of the sorted-subset datasets indicated that sequencing was incomplete. The genetic and exposure-history diversity represented was limited by the small number of donors. Naive subsets generally had larger estimated clonotype richness than memory subsets. Approximately 4.8% of naive CD4, 3.5% of naive CD8, 2.3% of memory CD4, and around 0.4% of memory CD8 clonotypes were shared across a few donors.

CD8 naive samples consisted of CD45RO-negative cells that were positively selected for CCR7, yielding a CD45RA+CCR7+ population without TemRA cells. The donors were healthy, HIV-negative adults with no recently reported acute infections or vaccinations. Every donor was a Caucasian adult residing in Nashville, Tennessee, USA. After blood collection by leukapheresis, PBMCs were isolated using Ficoll-Histopaque density gradient centrifugation and then cryopreserved in the vapor phase of liquid nitrogen. Purity and quantity of every magnetically sorted T cell population were checked by analytical flow cytometry. Each sorted fraction had its genomic DNA isolated and then quantified by UV absorbance on a Nanodrop 2000c. The cysteine opens and the phenylalanine closes a CDR3 of 16 amino acids. Here the CDR3 DNA is all that survives: 48 bases in frame from base 1. Using the deep immunoSEQ assay, multiplex PCR amplified TCR CDR3 regions from genomic DNA. Genomic DNA extracted from each cell subset was distributed evenly over all wells of several immunoSEQ 96-well plates, and each plate served as one replicate. For sorted subsets, each replicate PCR was loaded with around 200 ng genomic DNA, equivalent to roughly 30,000 T cell genomes. The purified libraries were quantified using a Qubit 3.0 fluorometer, sized with a Bioanalyzer 2100, and then quantified again using the KAPA Library Quantification kit. A separate single-read 150-cycle Illumina NextSeq 550 flow cell was used to sequence each immunoSEQ 96-well plate. As for the original processing: The immunoSEQ output contained only junctional sequences without quality scores, so filtering could not match that applied to full-length reads. Sequences were annotated with PyIR, a Python wrapper for IgBLAST v1.9, using IMGT germline references to assign V/J genes and CDR3. Reads were filtered out if the reads had weak V/J assignments (E-value above 1e-6), no CDR3, stop codons, out-of-frame junctions, or ambiguous translated residues. A V3J clonotype was defined by an identical inferred V gene, J gene, and CDR3 amino acid sequence. Percentage overlap between repertoires was calculated by dividing the number of shared unique clonotypes by the size of the smaller repertoire. RTK rarefaction, the Chao1 estimator, and Recon v2.1 estimates of unobserved clonotypes were used to assess repertoire richness. For all TCRbeta clonotypes obtained by the gDNA method from four donors, generation probabilities were computed with OLGA. The clones in this table, taken by TCRdb from immuneACCESS, are in-frame only. Not every clone is retained; where verified, under half of the shortfall comes from an unresolved V gene, and the cause of the rest is unknown. V, J and clone size were drawn from that table, and D and trimming were deduced from the DNA. The sample data list 2 million to 2.5 million clones, and more than 85% of these were observed just once. The ten largest make up more than 1.5% of the sample.

This clone is a singleton in its sample. Its antigen is still unknown. Qualities for individual bases were not recorded, and no much larger clone is one base off. The source of this sequence is a man in his late teens or twenties in good health. Some clones in this sample may be carry-over from other donors' samples. This chain joins TRBV21-1 to TRBJ2-2; the DNA was not compared with TRBD2, the D call given in the table. TRBV21-1 is an annotated pseudogene. Sequencing was carried out using naive CD8+ T cells from PBMCs. What this sample's cell subset or site label stands for: CD45RA+CCR7+. The DNA is TGTGCCAGCAGCAGAAATGGCGGGACCTACACCGGGGAGCTGTTTTTT. Translated, it gives CASSRNGGTYTGELFF.